The T cell receptor (beta chain) described here comes from a study of OX40 agonist ivuxolimab in advanced cancers. Study context: Treatment of patients was with ivuxolimab, an agonistic anti-OX40 (CD134) antibody. Administration of intravenous ivuxolimab to patients occurred every 2 weeks at 0.01 to 10 mg/kg.

In this sample, this clone turned up once. Its matching antigen is unknown. TCRdb keeps only in-frame clones here, not all; method: immunoSEQ multiplex PCR. The sample contains tens of thousands of clones, around 92% of which appear only once. Germline CDR1 is MDHEN and CDR2 is SYDVKM. The CDR3 is 16 amino acids. Trimming took off 7 bases at V and 0 bases at J, with 15 bases between the two ends. Patients were ineligible given autoimmune disease history or systemic immunosuppression. Points from the study as a whole: Several nonresponders also turned out to have low normalized T-cell clonal expansion.

The receptor's source is an adult with an advanced solid tumor such as melanoma, head and neck, liver or kidney cancer. J is TRBJ1-4 and V is TRBV28; D ambiguous. The sequenced sample was CD4+ or CD8+ T cells sorted from blood, obtained in a trial of the OX40 agonist ivuxolimab. This CDR3 reads CASKEGTLATNEKLFF. In DNA, the CDR3 is TGTGCCAGCAAGGAGGGCACCCTCGCAACTAATGAAAAACTGTTTTTT.